Reported below is one T cell receptor (beta chain). No antigen is known for it. The data were taken from a study of T cell clonotyping in hematopoietic cell transplantation. Study outcomes and limitations: At the given depth, recipient repertoires were over 95% de novo clonotypes. Broader posttransplant TCR repertoire diversity was predicted by graft donor and pretransplant recipient Inverse Simpson Index values. Cells were unsorted, so CD4 and CD8 contributions were not separated. After transplant, recipient diversity fell while pathologically expanded clonotypes grew through day 180.

The method was immunoSEQ multiplex PCR; TCRdb's version includes in-frame clones alone and lacks a portion of them. The table lists roughly 12,000 clones, about half of them singletons. The CDR3 spans 13 residues. Trimming removed 0 bases at V and 14 bases at J, with 16 bases between. The germline gives CDR1 SGHAT, CDR2 FQNNGV. This receptor was taken from a man between 50 and 59 years old in good health. Some clones in this sample may be carry-over from other donors' samples. The chain employs TRBV11-2 and TRBJ1-2, with unresolved D. Sequenced sample: peripheral blood mononuclear cells. The CDR3 nucleotides are TGTGCCAGCAGCTTAGAGAGGGTACAGCCGGTAACCTTC. Its translation is CASSLERVQPVTF.